The 18 T cell receptor beta chains in this list originate from one sample, sequenced in a study of T-cell reconstitution after alpha-beta-depleted transplantation in children. The TCRbeta library incorporated unique molecular identifiers. TCRdb re-derived calls from the PCR reads in MiXCR, one entry per CDR3 protein. The sample includes around 960,000 distinct CDR3 sequences, 25% to 35% of them seen just once. Sequenced material: PBMCs, mostly from graft donor cells, taken 360 days after TCRalphabeta/CD19-depleted stem cell transplant. The receptors here all came from a boy in the first two years of life who had a stem cell transplant for SCID, so the T cells may come from the graft donor.

This clonotype was seen more than once but under ten times. The rearrangement links TRBV12-3 or TRBV12-4 to TRBJ2-5; possibly TRBD1 or TRBD2 for D (6 bases each). The germline V and J ends were trimmed by 4 bases and 5 bases, with 14 bases remaining between them. The CDR3 consists of 14 residues. CDR3 in amino acids: CASSYVGGQETQYF. The CDR3 bases are TGTGCCAGCAGTTATGTCGGGGGCCAGGAGACCCAGTACTTC.

The V gene is TRBV12-3 or TRBV12-4, the J gene TRBJ2-3; 7 positions agree with TRBD2. This CDR3 spans 16 amino acids. After removal of 6 bases from V and 2 bases from J, the junction contained 11 bases not matched to a gene. The CDR3 region has the DNA TGTGCCAGCAGCCCTGGTTGGGGGGGACCCACAGATACGCAGTATTTT. This translates into CASSPGWGGPTDTQYF.

This chain uses TRBV12-3 or TRBV12-4 with TRBJ2-1, with 9 nucleotides matching TRBD1. The CDR3 covers 15 residues. Losses at the gene ends were 3 bases for V and 7 bases for J; bases not matched to a gene: 7. The CDR3 reads CASSFRDRVGNEQFF. The CDR3, as DNA: TGTGCCAGCAGTTTCCGGGACAGGGTCGGAAATGAGCAGTTCTTC.

This clonotype was counted ten times or more. V and J are TRBV2 and TRBJ1-1; D is perhaps TRBD1 (5 bases). Germline V lookup: CDR1 SNHLY, CDR2 FYNNEI. V lost 4 bases and J lost 1, with 13 bases in between. The CDR3 length is 15 residues. The CDR3 coding sequence is TGTGCCAGCAGTGCAAGGGGCGCAGAGAACACTGAAGCTTTCTTT. This translates into CASSARGAENTEAFF.

This clonotype turned up a few times. The J gene is TRBJ2-3, the V gene TRBV7-8; D gene ambiguous. The germline CDR1 and CDR2 sequences are SGHVS and FQNEAQ. CDR3 length: 15 amino acids. The V gene lost 2 bases and the J gene lost 0 bases, with 9 bases spanning the gap. For the CDR3, the DNA is TGTGCCAGCAGCTTACCGCAGTTTAGCACAGATACGCAGTATTTT. Translating gives CASSLPQFSTDTQYF.

The chain uses TRBV5-1 and TRBJ2-1, with D perhaps matching TRBD1 (6 bases). CDR3 size: 15 residues. The V gene lost 5 bases and the J gene lost 2 bases, with 14 bases spanning the gap. Per the germline V gene, CDR1 is SGHRS and CDR2 is YFSETQ. The CDR3 loop reads CASRSTGLPYNEQFF. CDR3 in DNA: TGCGCCAGCAGATCCACAGGGTTACCCTACAATGAGCAGTTCTTC.

In its sample, this clonotype was seen a few times. The CDR3 loop is CASSLYAGATVETQYF. DNA for the CDR3: TGTGCCAGCAGTTTATACGCGGGGGCGACCGTGGAGACCCAGTACTTC. The rearrangement joins TRBV27 to TRBJ2-5; a possible D gene is TRBD2 (7 bases). The CDR3 runs to 16 residues. Germline V gene lookup returns CDR1 MNHEY and CDR2 SMNVEV (reference sequence). V lost 1 base and J lost 5, with 17 bases in between.

The chain uses TRBV20-1 and TRBJ1-4, with TRBD1 as a possible D gene (5 bases). The CDR3 spans 14 residues. V lost 6 bases, J lost 7 bases, and 18 bases lay in between. The germline gives CDR1 DFQATT, CDR2 SNEGSKA (reference sequence). CDR3 loop: CSALKGLTGEKLFF. The DNA for the CDR3 is TGCAGTGCCCTCAAGGGGTTGACGGGTGAAAAACTGTTTTTT.

The chain links TRBV29-1 to TRBJ2-7; maybe TRBD1 (5 bases). Germline assignment: CDR1 SQVTM and CDR2 ANQGSEA. This CDR3 contains 12 residues. Trimming shortened V by 6 bases and J by 1 base, and 10 bases separated the two germline ends. This chain's CDR3 is CSVLQESYEQYF. CDR3 sequence (DNA): TGCAGCGTCCTACAGGAGTCCTACGAGCAGTACTTC.

J is TRBJ2-3 and V is TRBV6-1, with TRBD1 matching 11 bases. Germline V gene sequence: CDR1 MNHNS, CDR2 SASEGT. CDR3 length: 14 amino acids. V was pared by 10 bases and J by 3 bases, with 6 bases of the junction left unmatched. CDR3 sequence reads: CATRTGGYTDTQYF. CDR3 nucleotide sequence: TGTGCCACCCGGACAGGGGGCTATACAGATACGCAGTATTTT.

This clonotype was observed at least ten times. The chain recombines TRBV12-3 or TRBV12-4 with TRBJ1-5, with D unresolved. V was clipped by 1 base and J by 4 bases, with 11 bases between them. This CDR3 region has 15 residues. The chain's CDR3 is CASSLVGVGNQPQHF. CDR3 nucleotides: TGTGCCAGCAGTTTAGTCGGGGTGGGGAATCAGCCCCAGCATTTT.

To note about this clonotype: This may arise from a read error, as a much more abundant clone is one base away. The chain joins TRBV7-3 to TRBJ1-1; D remains unclear. Germline CDR1 is SGHTA and CDR2 is FQGTGA. Trimming removed 8 bases from V and 0 bases from J, with 16 bases in between. The CDR3 contains 15 residues. CDR3 nucleotide sequence: TGTGCCAGCTGTTTAAGGGCCAGGTTGAACACTGAAGCTTTCTTT. It translates to CASCLRARLNTEAFF.

As regards this clonotype: The CDR3 does not end in the conserved phenylalanine or tryptophan, so this is likely a read error. This chain uses TRBV4-3 with TRBJ2-1; 10 positions match TRBD2. V lost 1 base, J lost 6 bases, and 12 bases stayed unmatched. Germline values: CDR1 LGHNA, CDR2 YSLEER. The CDR3 is 18 residues long. The CDR3 is CASSQVGSGGAVPNEQFY. The DNA of the CDR3 is TGCGCCAGCAGCCAAGTTGGAAGCGGGGGGGCCGTACCCAATGAGCAGTTCTAC.

This clonotype occurred a few times. The chain links TRBV29-1 to TRBJ2-3; tentatively, D is TRBD1 (8 bases). The V end was cut by 8 bases, the J end by 1 base, with 19 bases between. Germline CDR1 and CDR2: SQVTM and ANQGSEA. There are 15 residues in the CDR3. The CDR3: CSSLTGGGGTDTQYF. CDR3 DNA sequence: TGCAGCTCACTTACAGGGGGGGGAGGCACAGATACGCAGTATTTT.

A single count supports this clonotype. The gene calls are TRBV18 and TRBJ1-2; D unresolved. V dropped 2 bases and J dropped 4 bases, with 11 bases sitting between them. CDR1 is KGHSH and CDR2 is LQKENI in the germline V gene. The CDR3 is 14 residues long. As DNA, the CDR3 is TGTGCCAGCTCACCAGAGATTTCCTCCTATGGCTACACCTTC. Amino acid sequence: CASSPEISSYGYTF.

The chain joins TRBV12-3 or TRBV12-4 to TRBJ2-3, with D perhaps matching TRBD2 (5 bases). This CDR3 is built from 16 residues. Trimming took off 5 bases at V and 1 base at J, with 16 bases between the two ends. CDR3 amino acids: CASSPQLVGGTDTQYF. The CDR3 coding sequence is TGTGCCAGCAGTCCCCAACTAGTAGGCGGCACAGATACGCAGTATTTT.

The chain uses TRBV6-1 and TRBJ2-3; D possibly uses TRBD1 or TRBD2 (5 bases each). V lost 6 bases, J lost 1 base, and 14 bases lay in between. This CDR3 spans 15 amino acids. Germline CDR1 reads MNHNS; CDR2 reads SASEGT. The CDR3 reads CASRRTSRGTDTQYF. DNA of the CDR3: TGTGCCAGCAGGAGGACATCGCGGGGCACAGATACGCAGTATTTT.

The CDR3 coding sequence is TGTGCCAGCAGCTTTCCGGGACAGGGGGCTGGGAACACTGAAGCTTTCTTT. Its protein is CASSFPGQGAGNTEAFF. The chain combines TRBV5-6 with TRBJ1-1; 12 nucleotides align to TRBD1. There are 17 residues in the CDR3. Germline CDR1 is SGHDT and CDR2 is YYEEEE. V trimming: 2 bases; J trimming: 1 base; junction bases outside the gene matches: 6.